This T cell receptor (beta chain) was sequenced during a study of CD8+CD57+ T cells in acquired aplastic anemia. Across the whole study: When averaged, DNA from sorted CD4+ and CD8+ cells came to around 3 ug. General study points: It was found that 25 to 35 CD8+ CDR3 sequences were shared between patients and controls.

Of note for this clonotype: What it binds is not known.

V gave up 7 bases and J gave up 2 bases; unmatched junction bases: 2. Germline V lookup: CDR1 SQVTM, CDR2 ANQGSEA. The CDR3 sequence is 12 residues long. The patients chosen for sequencing had shown expansion of CD8+CD57+ cells (detected by flow cytometry). All participating patients were living with severe acquired aplastic anemia. Patients had received no therapy at the time of blood sampling. TCR beta VDJ and CDR3 were profiled, and genomic DNA was the template. From the reads, TCRdb called clonotypes with MiXCR, one entry per CDR3 protein. The table shows 89,000 or so distinct CDR3 sequences, with less than 75% occurring only once.

The chain carries TRBV29-1 and TRBJ1-1, with 9 nucleotides matching TRBD1. Sample: sorted CD4+, CD8+, or CD8+CD57+ T cells (not recorded which) from PBMCs. The TCR comes from a human donor with aplastic anemia. CDR3 sequence: CSGGQGNTEAFF. CDR3 bases: TGCAGCGGGGGACAGGGAAACACTGAAGCTTTCTTT.